This TCR beta chain was recorded in a study of T cells in Graves' hyperthyroidism and ophthalmopathy. In the study overall: Pretreatment peripheral blood was obtained at initial diagnosis.

In this sample, this clonotype turned up a few times. Patients between 18 and 65 years old had hyperthyroidism, newly diagnosed and lasting under 2 months. Diagnoses rested on clinical symptoms, serum thyroxine and TRAb, thyroid ultrasound and orbital computed tomography. The CDR3 is made up of 15 amino acids. The germline CDR1 and CDR2 sequences are LGHNT and FRNRAP. The ends were cut back, 0 bases at V and 0 bases at J, with 3 bases in the middle. Amplified TCR beta CDR3 regions came from RNA transcripts. TCR CDR3 underwent first-round RT-PCR with the HTBI primer set. TCRdb reprocessed the multiplex PCR reads with MiXCR, giving one entry per CDR3 protein. The sample consists of 480,000 or so distinct CDR3 sequences, around 14% of them appearing once.

The sample consisted of blood. This chain uses TRBV12-5 with TRBJ2-6; D not certain. This TCR came from a woman between 18 and 29 years old with Graves' hyperthyroidism. CDR3 DNA sequence: TGTGCTAGTGGTTTGGTAAGCTCTGGGGCCAACGTCCTGACTTTC. Its translation: CASGLVSSGANVLTF.